Below are 12 T cell receptor beta chains sequenced from a single sample in a study of CD8 T cells in ankylosing spondylitis. Using its own MiXCR run on the 5' RACE reads, TCRdb lists one record per CDR3 protein. The sample has 150,000 to 200,000 distinct CDR3 sequences; roughly 18% are singletons. Sequencing was performed on blood, either unsorted or a sorted T cell fraction (not recorded which). All receptors come from a male donor aged 10 to 30 with ankylosing spondylitis or in good health (not recorded which).

This clonotype was observed at least ten times. This chain links TRBV28 with TRBJ2-7, with a possible D match to TRBD1 (5 bases). Germline CDR1 reads MDHEN; CDR2 reads SYDVKM. V lost 5 bases and J 2 bases, leaving 10 bases between the germline ends. There are 13 residues in the CDR3. For the CDR3, the DNA is TGTGCCAGCAGTCTCAGGGTCCCCTACGAGCAGTACGTC. Protein: CASSLRVPYEQYV.

This clonotype was counted many times. V and J are TRBV20-1 and TRBJ2-3, with D unresolved. The ends were cut back, 3 bases at V and 3 bases at J, with 7 bases in the middle. The CDR3 contains 12 residues. Germline V gene lookup returns CDR1 DFQATT and CDR2 SNEGSKA (reference sequence). CDR3 loop: CSASKRTDTQYF. CDR3 sequence (DNA): TGCAGTGCTAGCAAAAGGACAGATACGCAGTATTTT.

This clonotype was picked up many times. This chain connects TRBV7-9 to TRBJ1-1, with D unresolved. This CDR3 comprises 12 residues. Germline V gene lookup returns CDR1 SEHNR and CDR2 FQNEAQ (reference sequence). The ends were cut back, 7 bases at V and 0 bases at J, with 6 bases in the middle. Here the CDR3 reads CASIRMNTEAFF. CDR3 coding DNA: TGTGCCAGCATTCGGATGAACACTGAAGCTTTCTTT.

This clonotype was recorded at least ten times. The rearrangement joins TRBV20-1 to TRBJ2-1, with 10 bases identical to TRBD2. The CDR3 covers 16 residues. Germline values: CDR1 DFQATT, CDR2 SNEGSKA (reference sequence). Germline trimming cut 5 bases from V and 0 bases from J; bases unmatched to any gene: 7. Written as DNA, the CDR3 is TGCAGTGCTGATCCGGGACTAGCGAGCTCCTACAATGAGCAGTTCTTC. Translation gives CSADPGLASSYNEQFF.

This clonotype was observed at least ten times. V and J are TRBV12-3 or TRBV12-4 and TRBJ1-1; D gene unclear. This CDR3 is built from 13 residues. V shed 3 bases and J shed 3 bases, with 8 bases lying between them. This CDR3 reads CASSLIQHTEAFF. The CDR3 DNA is TGTGCCAGCAGTTTGATCCAACACACTGAAGCTTTCTTT.

The V call is TRBV20-1, the J call TRBJ1-5, with D uncertain. V was cut by 0 bases and J by 2 bases, with 8 bases left in between. The CDR3 is 14 residues long. Germline values: CDR1 DFQATT, CDR2 SNEGSKA (reference sequence). The CDR3 sequence is CSARDIQGNQPQHF. The CDR3 DNA is TGCAGTGCTAGAGATATCCAGGGCAATCAGCCCCAGCATTTT.

This clonotype was observed at least ten times. The rearrangement uses TRBV11-2 and TRBJ2-1; 9 bases agree with TRBD1. The CDR3 has 13 residues. Germline V gives CDR1 SGHAT, CDR2 FQNNGV. Germline trimming cut 5 bases from V and 7 bases from J; bases unmatched to any gene: 3. CDR3 coding DNA: TGTGCCAGCAGCCGGACAGGGGTGAATGAGCAGTTCTTC. Protein: CASSRTGVNEQFF. The full variable domain, with the rest looked up from reference TRBV11-2 and TRBJ2-1, is EAGVAQSPRYKIIEKRQSVAFWCNPISGHATLYWYQQILGQGPKLLIQFQNNGVVDDSQLPKDRFSAERLKGVDSTLKIQPAKLEDSAVYLCASSRTGVNEQFFGPGTRLTVL.

The chain is built from TRBV19 and TRBJ2-7, with TRBD2 identical over 8 bases. The V and J ends lost 4 bases and 7 bases, in that order; junction bases with no gene match: 3. In germline, CDR1 is LNHDA, CDR2 SQIVND (reference sequence). The CDR3 runs 12 residues. The CDR3 sequence: CASSTGGGEQYV. The CDR3 coding sequence is TGTGCCAGTAGTACCGGCGGGGGGGAGCAGTACGTC.

This clonotype was detected ten times or more. V is TRBV6-1 and J is TRBJ2-1; 9 bases match TRBD1. This CDR3 region has 14 residues. V shed 4 bases and J 8 bases; nucleotides not matched to a gene: 6. From germline, CDR1 is MNHNS and CDR2 SASEGT. The CDR3 sequence: CASSVQGALDEQFF. The CDR3 nucleotides are TGTGCCAGCAGTGTACAGGGGGCTTTAGATGAGCAGTTCTTC.

The genes are TRBV6-6 and TRBJ2-2, with D perhaps being TRBD1 or TRBD2 (5 bases each). Germline CDR1 is MNHNY and CDR2 is SVGAGI (reference sequence). The CDR3 spans 17 residues. The V and J ends lost 3 bases and 5 bases respectively, with 19 bases between them. Here the CDR3 reads CASSYRLGVAWTGELFF. CDR3 nucleotides: TGTGCCAGCAGTTATCGGCTGGGGGTAGCGTGGACCGGGGAGCTGTTTTTT.

This clonotype occurred a few times. The V call is TRBV9, the J call TRBJ2-3, with D unclear. Germline CDR1 is SGDLS and CDR2 is YYNGEE. V gave up 0 bases and J gave up 6 bases, with 8 bases separating them. The CDR3 extends over 13 amino acids. DNA for the CDR3: TGTGCCAGCAGCGTAGTGCCAGGTGATACGCAGTATTTT. Its translation: CASSVVPGDTQYF. Full variable domain (remainder filled in from reference TRBV9 and TRBJ2-3): DSGVTQTPKHLITATGQRVTLRCSPRSGDLSVYWYQQSLDQGLQFLIQYYNGEERAKGNILERFSAQQFPDLHSELNLSSLELGDSALYFCASSVVPGDTQYFGPGTRLTVL.

The chain couples TRBV6-5 to TRBJ2-1; possibly TRBD1 or TRBD2 for D (6 bases each). With 7 bases removed from V and 6 bases from J, the gap between germline ends came to 19 bases. The CDR3 is 15 amino acids. Per the germline V gene, CDR1 is MNHEY and CDR2 is SVGAGI. CDR3 bases: TGTGCCAGCATTATAAGTAGAGAGGGGGGCAATGAGCAGTTCTTC. It encodes CASIISREGGNEQFF.